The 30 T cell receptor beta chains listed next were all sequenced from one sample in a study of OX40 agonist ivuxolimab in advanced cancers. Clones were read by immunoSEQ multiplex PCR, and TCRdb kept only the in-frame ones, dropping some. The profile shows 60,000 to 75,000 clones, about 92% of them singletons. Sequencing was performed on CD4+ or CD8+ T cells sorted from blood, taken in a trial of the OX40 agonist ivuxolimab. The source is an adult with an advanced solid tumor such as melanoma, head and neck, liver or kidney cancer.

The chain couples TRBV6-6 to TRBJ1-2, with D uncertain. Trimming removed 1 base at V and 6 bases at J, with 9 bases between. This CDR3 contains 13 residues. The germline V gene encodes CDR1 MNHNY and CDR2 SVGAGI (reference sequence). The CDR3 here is CASSYFPFDGYTF. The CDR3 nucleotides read TGTGCCAGCAGTTACTTCCCATTCGATGGCTACACCTTC.

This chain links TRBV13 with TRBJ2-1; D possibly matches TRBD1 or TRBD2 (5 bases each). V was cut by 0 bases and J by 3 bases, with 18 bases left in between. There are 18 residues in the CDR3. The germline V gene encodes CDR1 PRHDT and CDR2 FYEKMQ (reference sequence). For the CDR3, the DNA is TGTGCCAGCAGCTTAGGCCTTGGGGGAGATCCTGACTACAATGAGCAGTTCTTC. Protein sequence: CASSLGLGGDPDYNEQFF.

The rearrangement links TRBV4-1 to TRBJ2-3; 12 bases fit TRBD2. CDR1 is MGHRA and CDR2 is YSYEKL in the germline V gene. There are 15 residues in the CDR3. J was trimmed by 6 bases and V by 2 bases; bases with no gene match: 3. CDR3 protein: CASSQLAGGPDTQYF. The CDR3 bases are TGCGCCAGCAGCCAACTAGCGGGGGGGCCGGATACGCAGTATTTT.

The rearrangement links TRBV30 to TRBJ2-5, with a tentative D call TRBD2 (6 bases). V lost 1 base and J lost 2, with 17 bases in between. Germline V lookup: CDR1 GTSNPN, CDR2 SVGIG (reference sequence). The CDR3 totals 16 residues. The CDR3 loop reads CAWSGTSGGLQETQYF. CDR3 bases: TGTGCCTGGAGTGGAACGTCGGGTGGACTACAAGAGACCCAGTACTTC.

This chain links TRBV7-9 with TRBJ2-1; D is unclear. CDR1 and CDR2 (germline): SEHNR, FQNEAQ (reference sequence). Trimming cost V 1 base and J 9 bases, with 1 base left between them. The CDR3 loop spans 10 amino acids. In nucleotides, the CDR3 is TGTGCCAGCAGCTTAGTTGAGCAGTTCTTC. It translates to CASSLVEQFF.

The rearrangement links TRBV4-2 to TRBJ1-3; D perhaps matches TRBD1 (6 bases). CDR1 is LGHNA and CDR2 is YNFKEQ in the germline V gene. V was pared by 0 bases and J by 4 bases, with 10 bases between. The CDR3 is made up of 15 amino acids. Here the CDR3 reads CASSQDRGEGNTIYF. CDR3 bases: TGTGCCAGCAGCCAAGACAGGGGCGAGGGAAACACCATATATTTT.

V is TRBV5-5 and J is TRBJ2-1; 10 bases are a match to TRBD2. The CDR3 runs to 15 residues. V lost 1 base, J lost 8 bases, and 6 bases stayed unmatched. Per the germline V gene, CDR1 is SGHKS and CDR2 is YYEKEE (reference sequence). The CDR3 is CASSLRSGGAYEQFF. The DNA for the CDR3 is TGTGCCAGCAGCTTGCGAAGCGGGGGGGCCTATGAGCAGTTCTTC. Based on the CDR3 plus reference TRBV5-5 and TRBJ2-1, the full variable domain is DAGVTQSPTHLIKTRGQQVTLRCSPISGHKSVSWYQQVLGQGPQFIFQYYEKEERGRGNFPDRFSARQFPNYSSELNVNALLLGDSALYLCASSLRSGGAYEQFFGPGTRLTVL.

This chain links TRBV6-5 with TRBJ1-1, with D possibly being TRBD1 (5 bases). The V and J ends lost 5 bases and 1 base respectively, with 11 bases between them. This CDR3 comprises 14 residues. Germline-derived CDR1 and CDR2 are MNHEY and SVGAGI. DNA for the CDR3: TGTGCCAGCAGTCGCCAGGGAGGGAACACTGAAGCTTTCTTT. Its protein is CASSRQGGNTEAFF.

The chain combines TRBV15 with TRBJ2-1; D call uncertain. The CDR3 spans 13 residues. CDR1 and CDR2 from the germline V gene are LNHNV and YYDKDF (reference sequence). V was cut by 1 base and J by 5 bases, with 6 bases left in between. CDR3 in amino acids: CATSRGVHNEQFF. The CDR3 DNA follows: TGTGCCACCAGCAGAGGGGTCCACAATGAGCAGTTCTTC. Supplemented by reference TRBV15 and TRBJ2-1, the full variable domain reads DAMVIQNPRYQVTQFGKPVTLSCSQTLNHNVMYWYQQKSSQAPKLLFHYYDKDFNNEADTPDNFQSRRPNTSFCFLDIRSPGLGDTAMYLCATSRGVHNEQFFGPGTRLTVL.

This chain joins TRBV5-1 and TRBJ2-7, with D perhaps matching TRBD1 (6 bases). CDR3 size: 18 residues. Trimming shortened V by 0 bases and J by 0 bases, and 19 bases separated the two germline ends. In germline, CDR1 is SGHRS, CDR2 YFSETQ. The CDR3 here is CASSLGGHTYLLSYEQYF. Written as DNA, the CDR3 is TGCGCCAGCAGCTTGGGGGGACACACGTACTTACTCTCCTACGAGCAGTACTTC.

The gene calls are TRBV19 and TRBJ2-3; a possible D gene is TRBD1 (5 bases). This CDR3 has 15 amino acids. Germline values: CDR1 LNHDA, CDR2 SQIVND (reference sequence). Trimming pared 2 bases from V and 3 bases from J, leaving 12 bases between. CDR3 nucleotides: TGTGCCAGTAGTATACTCAGGGAAGATACAGATACGCAGTATTTT. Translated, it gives CASSILREDTDTQYF.

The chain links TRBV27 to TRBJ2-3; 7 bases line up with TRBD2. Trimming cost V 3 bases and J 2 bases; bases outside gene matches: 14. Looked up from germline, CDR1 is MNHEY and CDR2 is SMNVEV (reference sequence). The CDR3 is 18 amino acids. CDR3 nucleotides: TGTGCCAGCAGTTTTCTTGGGGGGACTAATTCGCCCACAGATACGCAGTATTTT. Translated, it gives CASSFLGGTNSPTDTQYF.

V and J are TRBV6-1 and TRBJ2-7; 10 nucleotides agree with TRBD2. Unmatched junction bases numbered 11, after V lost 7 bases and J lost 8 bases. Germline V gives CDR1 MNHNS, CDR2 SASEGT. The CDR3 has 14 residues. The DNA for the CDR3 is TGTGCCAGCATCTTAGCGGGGGGAATGCAGCAGCAGTACTTC. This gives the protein CASILAGGMQQQYF.

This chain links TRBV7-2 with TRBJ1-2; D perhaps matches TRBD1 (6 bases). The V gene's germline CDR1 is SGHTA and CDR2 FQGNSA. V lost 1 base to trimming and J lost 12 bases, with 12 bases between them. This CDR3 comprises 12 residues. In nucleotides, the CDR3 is TGTGCCAGCAGCTTAGATCAGGGGAGGGACACCTTC. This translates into CASSLDQGRDTF.

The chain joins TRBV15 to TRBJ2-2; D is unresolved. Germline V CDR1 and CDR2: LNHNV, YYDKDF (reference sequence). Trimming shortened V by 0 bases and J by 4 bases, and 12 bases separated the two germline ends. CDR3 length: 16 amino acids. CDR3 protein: CATSRDRVVFTGELFF. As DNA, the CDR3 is TGTGCCACCAGCAGAGATAGGGTCGTTTTCACCGGGGAGCTGTTTTTT.

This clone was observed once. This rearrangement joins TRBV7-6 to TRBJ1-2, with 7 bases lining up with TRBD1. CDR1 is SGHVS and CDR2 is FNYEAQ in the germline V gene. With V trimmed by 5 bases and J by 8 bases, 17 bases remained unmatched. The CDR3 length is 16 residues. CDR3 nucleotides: TGTGCCAGCAGCGCAACCCACTCGGGACAGCTTGAAGGCTACACCTTC. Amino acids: CASSATHSGQLEGYTF. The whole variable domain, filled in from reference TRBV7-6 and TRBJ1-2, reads GAGVSQSPRYKVTKRGQDVALRCDPISGHVSLYWYRQALGQGPEFLTYFNYEAQQDKSGLPNDRFSAERPEGSISTLTIQRTEQRDSAMYRCASSATHSGQLEGYTFGSGTRLTVV.

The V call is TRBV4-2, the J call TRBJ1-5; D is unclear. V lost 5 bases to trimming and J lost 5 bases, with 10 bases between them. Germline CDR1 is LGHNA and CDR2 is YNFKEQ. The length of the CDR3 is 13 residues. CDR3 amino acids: CASSESGDQPQHF. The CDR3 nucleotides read TGTGCCAGCAGCGAGTCAGGAGATCAGCCCCAGCATTTT.

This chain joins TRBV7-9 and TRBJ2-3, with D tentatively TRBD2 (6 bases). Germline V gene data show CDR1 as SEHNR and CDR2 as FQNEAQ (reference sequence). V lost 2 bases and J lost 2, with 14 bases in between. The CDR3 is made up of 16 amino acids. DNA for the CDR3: TGTGCCAGCAGCTTACTGGTGGCGGGGAACACAGATACGCAGTATTTT. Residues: CASSLLVAGNTDTQYF.

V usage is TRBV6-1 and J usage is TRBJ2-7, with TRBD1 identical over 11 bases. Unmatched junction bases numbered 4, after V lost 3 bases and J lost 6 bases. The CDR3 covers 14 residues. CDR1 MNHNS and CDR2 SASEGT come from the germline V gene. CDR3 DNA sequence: TGTGCCAGCAGTGATCGGACAGGGGGCGGCGAGCAGTACTTC. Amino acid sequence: CASSDRTGGGEQYF.

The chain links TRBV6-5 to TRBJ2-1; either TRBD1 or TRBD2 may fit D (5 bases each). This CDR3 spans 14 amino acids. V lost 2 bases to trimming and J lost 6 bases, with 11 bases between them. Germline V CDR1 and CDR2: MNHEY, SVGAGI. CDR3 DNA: TGTGCCAGCAGTTACCCCGGGGCCTTCAATGAGCAGTTCTTC. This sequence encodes CASSYPGAFNEQFF.

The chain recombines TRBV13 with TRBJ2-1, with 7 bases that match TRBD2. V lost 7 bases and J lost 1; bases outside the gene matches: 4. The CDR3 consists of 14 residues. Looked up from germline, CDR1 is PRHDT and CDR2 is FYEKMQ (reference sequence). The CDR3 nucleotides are TGTGCCAGCACCGGGGAGGGTTCCTACAATGAGCAGTTCTTC. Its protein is CASTGEGSYNEQFF.

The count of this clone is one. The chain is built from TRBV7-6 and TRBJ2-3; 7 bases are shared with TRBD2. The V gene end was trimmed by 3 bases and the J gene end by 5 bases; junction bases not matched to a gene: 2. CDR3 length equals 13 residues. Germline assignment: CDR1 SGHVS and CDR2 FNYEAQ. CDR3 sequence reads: CASSLGLLDTQYF. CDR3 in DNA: TGTGCCAGCAGCTTGGGACTATTAGATACGCAGTATTTT.

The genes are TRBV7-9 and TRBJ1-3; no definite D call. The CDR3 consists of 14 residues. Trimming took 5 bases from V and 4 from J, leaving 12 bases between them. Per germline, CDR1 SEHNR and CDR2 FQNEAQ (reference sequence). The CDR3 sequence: CASSLAKTGNTIYF. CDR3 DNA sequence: TGTGCCAGCAGCCTTGCCAAAACAGGAAACACCATATATTTT.

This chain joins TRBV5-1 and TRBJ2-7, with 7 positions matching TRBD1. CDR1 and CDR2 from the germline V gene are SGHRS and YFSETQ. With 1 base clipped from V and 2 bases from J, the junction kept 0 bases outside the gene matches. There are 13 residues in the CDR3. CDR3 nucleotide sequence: TGCGCCAGCAGCTTGACAGGGGCCTACGAGCAGTACTTC. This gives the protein CASSLTGAYEQYF.

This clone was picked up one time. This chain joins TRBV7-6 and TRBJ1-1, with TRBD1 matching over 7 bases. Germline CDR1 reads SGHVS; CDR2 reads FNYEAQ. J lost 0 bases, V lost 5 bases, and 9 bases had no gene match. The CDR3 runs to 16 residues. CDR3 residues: CASSNIRQGMNTEAFF. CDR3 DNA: TGTGCCAGCAGCAATATTCGACAGGGTATGAACACTGAAGCTTTCTTT.

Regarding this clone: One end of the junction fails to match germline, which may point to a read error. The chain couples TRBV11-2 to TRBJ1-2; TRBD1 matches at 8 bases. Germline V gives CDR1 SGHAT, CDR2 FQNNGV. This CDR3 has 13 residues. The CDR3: CASSLVAGDRGYF. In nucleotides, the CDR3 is TGTGCCAGCAGCTTAGTCGCCGGAGACAGGGGATATTTC.

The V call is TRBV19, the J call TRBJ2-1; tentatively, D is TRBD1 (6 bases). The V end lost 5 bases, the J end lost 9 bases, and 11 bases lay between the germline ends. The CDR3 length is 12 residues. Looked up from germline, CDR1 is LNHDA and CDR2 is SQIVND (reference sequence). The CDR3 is CASSLQGAEQFF. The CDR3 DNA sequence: TGTGCCAGTAGTTTACAGGGTGCTGAGCAGTTCTTC.

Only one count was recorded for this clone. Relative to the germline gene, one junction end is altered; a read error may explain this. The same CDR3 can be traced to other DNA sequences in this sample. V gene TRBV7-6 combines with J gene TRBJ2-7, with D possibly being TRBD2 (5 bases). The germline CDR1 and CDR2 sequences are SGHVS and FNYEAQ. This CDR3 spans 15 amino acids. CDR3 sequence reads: CASSLEASRTYEQYF. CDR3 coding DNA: TGTGCCAGTAGCTTAGAGGCTAGCCGGACCTACGAGCAGTACTTC.

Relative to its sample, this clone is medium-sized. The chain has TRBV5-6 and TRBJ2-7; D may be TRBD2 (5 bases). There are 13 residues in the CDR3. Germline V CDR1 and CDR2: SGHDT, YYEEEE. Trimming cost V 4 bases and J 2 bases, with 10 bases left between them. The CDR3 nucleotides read TGTGCCAGCAGCAGTTGGGGAGCCTACGAGCAGTACTTC. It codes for CASSSWGAYEQYF.

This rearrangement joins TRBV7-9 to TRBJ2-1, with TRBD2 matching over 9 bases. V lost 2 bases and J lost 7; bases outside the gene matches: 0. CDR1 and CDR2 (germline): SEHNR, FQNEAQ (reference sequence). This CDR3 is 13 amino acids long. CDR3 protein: CASSLLAGNEQFF. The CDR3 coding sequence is TGTGCCAGCAGCTTACTAGCGGGGAATGAGCAGTTCTTC.